This T cell receptor beta chain originates from a study of blood T cell repertoires in COVID-19 (dated by TCRdb to the early 2020s). In terms of the full investigation: Collaborator samples came from the United States, Italy and Spain and covered acute and convalescent phases of COVID-19. The prospective study material was composed of cDNA or gDNA derived from T cells, B-cell-depleted T cells, or PBMCs. The dataset comprised deeply sampled blood TCRbeta repertoires from subjects exposed to, actively infected with, or recovered from COVID-19. A freely available public database, intended as a resource for researchers studying the immune response to SARS-CoV-2, is where the repertoires were released. Samples came from the ongoing ImmuneRACE study (first 160 participants) plus 1,254 subjects from 6 global collaborators. Nearly every sample came with metadata listing a de-identified subject ID, COVID-19 status, age in years and sex. Where HLA class I and class II types were available, the types were taken from metadata supplied by the sample provider, not from assay-based typing.

TCRbeta CDR3 regions were amplified from genomic DNA using the immunoSEQ Assay, a bias-controlled multiplex PCR. The study's own analysis went as follows. Within the assay, amplification of reference gene primers was used to estimate how many nucleated cells each sample contained. To quantify the absolute abundance of each unique TCRbeta CDR3 rearrangement, sequence reads were collapsed and filtered. For each sample, productive Simpson clonality was calculated by taking the square root of Simpson's diversity index across productive rearrangements. The clones in this table, taken by TCRdb from immuneACCESS, are in-frame only. Not every clone is retained; where verified, under half of the shortfall comes from an unresolved V gene, and the cause of the rest is unknown. V, J and clone size are those of that table, while D and trimming were read from the DNA. The sample contains around 200,000 clones, roughly 90% of them found a single time. Of the sample, under 25% falls within the top ten clones.

A word on this clone: Its antigen remains undetermined. No qualities accompany the bases; no much larger clone lies one base away.

The germline V gene supplies CDR1 SGHTA and CDR2 FQGNSA. V was cut back by 5 bases and J by 14 bases, leaving a gap of 15 bases between them. CDR3 length: 11 amino acids, cysteine to phenylalanine. The CDR3 DNA has 33 bases and is translated from base 1. General study outcomes and caveats: The amount of clinical and demographic metadata varied by source and participant and was provided uncurated.

Collaborating institutions collected whole blood in K2EDTA tubes following their own protocols. For TCRbeta analysis, collaborators shipped samples in one of three forms: frozen whole blood, isolated PBMCs, or DNA extracted from either of those sample types. The rearrangement joined TRBV7-2 to TRBJ1-2; TRBD1 is a weak D gene call, 6 bases matching. The sequence was collected from a man in his 70s with active or convalescent COVID-19. Input material: peripheral blood. The DNA reads TGTGCCAGCAGCCCTTCAGGGGCCCAGACCTTC. This sequence encodes CASSPSGAQTF.